This T cell receptor (beta chain) was profiled in a study of preoperative IRX-2 immunotherapy in early breast cancer. Treatment noted: preoperative locoregional IRX-2 cytokine immunotherapy. Samples came from a phase Ib trial of preoperative locoregional IRX-2 cytokine immunotherapy. Profiling relied on immunoSEQ multiplex PCR, and the TCRdb table lists in-frame clones only, not all of them. Seen here are 2,000 to 2,500 clones, roughly two thirds observed once, and the top ten hold about a tenth. The sample was tumor tissue, taken before IRX-2 immunotherapy. The sequence derives from a human donor with breast cancer.

The CDR3 reads CASSLRSSSLYNSPLHF. CDR3 bases: TGTGCCAGCAGCTTGCGGTCCAGCTCCCTTTATAATTCACCCCTCCACTTT. The V gene is TRBV11-3, the J gene TRBJ1-6; D gene ambiguous. V was clipped by 3 bases and J by 4 bases, with 16 bases between them. Germline values: CDR1 SGHNT, CDR2 YENEEA. There are 17 residues in the CDR3.